The 3 T cell receptor beta chains reported below all come from one sample, sequenced in a study of T-cell reconstitution after alpha-beta-depleted transplantation in children (dated by TCRdb to 2016 to 2017). Libraries were made using PCR. The listed sequencing device is Illumina HiSeq 2500. To normalize quantification of the TCRbeta repertoire, the TCR libraries were built with molecular barcoding that relied on unique molecular identifiers. The public sequencing data were trimmed at Q25 with fastp and processed into clonotypes with MiXCR by TCRdb, which kept only in-frame beta chains. Each record represents a unique CDR3 protein, reported with the most common genes and DNA among its rows. Within this sample are 150,000 to 250,000 distinct CDR3 sequences, with 6.3% of them counted one time only. In total, the top ten clones hold under 5% of the sample. The sample's treatment or condition label, decoded: allogeneic hematopoietic cell transplantation with graft depleted of TCRalphabeta T cells and CD19 B cells.

Sequencing used PBMCs, obtained before TCRalphabeta/CD19-depleted stem cell transplant. Source of these receptors: a girl in the first two years of life with combined immunodeficiency, due to receive a stem cell transplant.

This clonotype was found many times. The gene calls are TRBV20-1 and TRBJ2-1; D not resolved. The germline CDR1 and CDR2 sequences are DFQATT and SNEGSKA (reference sequence). The CDR3 is 14 residues long. Trimming cost V 2 bases and J 0 bases, with 8 bases left between them. In nucleotides, the CDR3 is TGCAGTGCTAGAACCCTGAGCTCCTACAATGAGCAGTTCTTC. Its translation is CSARTLSSYNEQFF.

This clonotype was counted many times. V gene TRBV5-1 combines with J gene TRBJ1-1; 9 positions match TRBD1. This CDR3 spans 13 amino acids. The germline CDR1 and CDR2 sequences are SGHRS and YFSETQ. The V and J ends lost 9 bases and 11 bases, in that order; junction bases with no gene match: 14. The CDR3 loop reads CANAADRGCLAFF. The DNA for the CDR3 is TGCGCCAACGCCGCCGACAGGGGGTGCCTGGCTTTCTTT.

This clonotype showed up many times. The chain couples TRBV20-1 to TRBJ2-2, with D perhaps given as TRBD1 or TRBD2 (6 bases each). CDR1 and CDR2 from the germline V gene are DFQATT and SNEGSKA (reference sequence). V was shortened by 0 bases and J by 1 base, with 15 bases between the two germline ends. The CDR3 spans 17 residues. DNA of the CDR3: TGCAGTGCTAGAGATGTGGGGGGCACCCTGAACACCGGGGAGCTGTTTTTT. Translating gives CSARDVGGTLNTGELFF.